The 25 T cell receptor beta chains reported below all come from one sample, sequenced in a study of T cell repertoires in cytomegalovirus infection. TCRdb fed the reads into MiXCR, producing one record per CDR3 protein. The sample has 97,000 or so distinct CDR3 sequences, 16% seen once; the top ten hold 8%. The sequencing sample was made of PBMCs. The origin of the receptors is a human donor in good health (CMV status not recorded). Some clones in this sample may be carry-over from other donors' samples.

This clonotype was counted only a few times. The J gene is TRBJ1-2, the V gene TRBV5-1; no clear D. The germline V gene encodes CDR1 SGHRS and CDR2 YFSETQ. The germline V and J ends were trimmed by 4 bases and 2 bases, with 12 bases remaining between them. The CDR3 totals 14 residues. The CDR3: CASSPVAGNYGYTF. The CDR3 DNA follows: TGCGCCAGCAGCCCCGTAGCGGGAAACTATGGCTACACCTTC.

A few counts support this clonotype. This chain joins TRBV10-3 and TRBJ1-2, with no clear D. The CDR3 loop spans 15 amino acids. V shed 3 bases and J shed 4 bases, with 15 bases lying between them. Germline CDR1 reads ENHRY; CDR2 reads SYGVKD. The DNA of the CDR3 is TGTGCCATCAGTGATAGGAGGGTAGGCGGCTATGGCTACACCTTC. Amino acids: CAISDRRVGGYGYTF.

This chain links TRBV19 with TRBJ1-5; 7 bases are shared with TRBD1. Germline V gene lookup returns CDR1 LNHDA and CDR2 SQIVND (reference sequence). The length of the CDR3 is 12 residues. V lost 8 bases, J lost 7 bases, and 5 bases stayed unmatched. CDR3 coding DNA: TGTGCCAGTGGGGACAGCCGACAGCCCCAGCATTTT. This gives the protein CASGDSRQPQHF. Full variable domain (outside the CDR3, taken from reference TRBV19 and TRBJ1-5): DGGITQSPKYLFRKEGQNVTLSCEQNLNHDAMYWYRQDPGQGLRLIYYSQIVNDFQKGDIAEGYSVSREKKESFPLTVTSAQKNPTAFYLCASGDSRQPQHFGDGTRLSIL.

This clonotype was counted many times. The chain recombines TRBV2 with TRBJ1-5; D unresolved. CDR3 length: 11 residues. CDR1 is SNHLY, CDR2 FYNNEI, per germline. V shed 8 bases and J shed 7 bases, with 9 bases lying between them. The DNA for the CDR3 is TGTGCCAGCCCGGCCCTACAGCCCCAGCATTTT. This gives the protein CASPALQPQHF.

This clonotype was observed many times. This sequence joins TRBV19 and TRBJ2-3, with TRBD2 matching over 7 bases. Per the germline V gene, CDR1 is LNHDA and CDR2 is SQIVND (reference sequence). J was trimmed by 4 bases and V by 4 bases; bases with no gene match: 5. This CDR3 has 14 amino acids. The CDR3 here is CASSTQGGSDTQYF. CDR3 bases: TGTGCCAGTAGTACCCAGGGAGGGTCAGATACGCAGTATTTT.

This clonotype was detected many times. The V and J genes are TRBV24-1 and TRBJ2-3, with D unclear. The V gene lost 7 bases and the J gene lost 6 bases, with 13 bases spanning the gap. This CDR3 is built from 13 residues. Germline V gene data show CDR1 as KGHDR and CDR2 as SFDVKD. The CDR3 DNA is TGTGCCACCAGGCCGCGTTGGACGGATACGCAGTATTTT. It translates to CATRPRWTDTQYF.

The genes are TRBV5-4 and TRBJ1-4; tentatively, D is TRBD1 (5 bases). The V gene lost 0 bases and the J gene lost 4 bases, with 13 bases spanning the gap. The CDR3 is 16 residues long. Germline CDR1 and CDR2: SGHNT and YYREEE (reference sequence). CDR3 nucleotides: TGTGCCAGCAGCTTGGTCGGGGGAGGAGGTAATGAAAAACTGTTTTTT. Translating gives CASSLVGGGGNEKLFF.

This clonotype appeared many times. The chain employs TRBV25-1 and TRBJ2-7, with D perhaps TRBD1 (6 bases). The germline V and J ends were trimmed by 6 bases and 2 bases, with 14 bases remaining between them. Looked up from germline, CDR1 is MGHDK and CDR2 is SYGVNS. This CDR3 comprises 14 residues. DNA of the CDR3: TGTGCCAGCAGCTTCGATGACAGGCCCTACGAGCAGTACTTC. Amino acids: CASSFDDRPYEQYF.

A few counts support this clonotype. V gene TRBV12-3 or TRBV12-4 combines with J gene TRBJ2-7, with D perhaps TRBD1 (5 bases). This CDR3 is 14 amino acids long. V lost 3 bases and J 6 bases, leaving 15 bases between the germline ends. As DNA, the CDR3 is TGTGCCAGCAGTTTCCCAAGCAGGGTATCCGAGCAGTACTTC. Translation: CASSFPSRVSEQYF.

In its sample, this clonotype was seen many times. The gene calls are TRBV10-3 and TRBJ2-2; D may match TRBD1 or TRBD2 (5 bases each). The V gene's germline CDR1 is ENHRY and CDR2 SYGVKD. Between the trimmed V and J ends, which lost 7 bases and 4 bases, there was a span of 10 bases. The CDR3 spans 13 residues. CDR3: CAIKRGSTGELFF. CDR3 DNA sequence: TGTGCCATCAAGAGGGGTTCCACCGGGGAGCTGTTTTTT.

This clonotype has a count of ten or more. The chain has TRBV5-1 and TRBJ2-6, with D hard to call. Germline CDR1 reads SGHRS; CDR2 reads YFSETQ. Trimming left V 0 bases short and J 0 bases short, with 4 bases between. The CDR3 has 15 residues. The CDR3 sequence: CASSLESSGANVLTF. Here the CDR3 DNA reads TGCGCCAGCAGCTTGGAGAGCTCTGGGGCCAACGTCCTGACTTTC. The entire variable domain, with the rest obtained from reference TRBV5-1 and TRBJ2-6, is as follows: KAGVTQTPRYLIKTRGQQVTLSCSPISGHRSVSWYQQTPGQGLQFLFEYFSETQRNKGNFPGRFSGRQFSNSRSEMNVSTLELGDSALYLCASSLESSGANVLTFGAGSRLTVL.

This clonotype was seen repeatedly, ten times or more. The chain carries TRBV7-2 and TRBJ2-3; 8 nucleotides match TRBD1. Trimming cost V 6 bases and J 2 bases; bases outside gene matches: 7. This CDR3 comprises 15 residues. Germline V CDR1 and CDR2: SGHTA, FQGNSA. The CDR3 DNA sequence: TGTGCCAGCAGGTACAGGGGGATTTACACAGATACGCAGTATTTT. This gives the protein CASRYRGIYTDTQYF.

The chain couples TRBV5-6 to TRBJ2-1; 10 bases are shared with TRBD2. The CDR3 consists of 12 residues. J was trimmed by 12 bases and V by 4 bases; bases with no gene match: 4. From germline, CDR1 is SGHDT and CDR2 YYEEEE. The CDR3, as DNA: TGTGCCAGCAGCATAGCGGGGGGTCGGCAGTTCTTC. It codes for CASSIAGGRQFF.

In its sample, this clonotype was seen a few times. CDR3: CASSPGTSGSGPYF. The DNA for the CDR3 is TGTGCCAGCAGCCCAGGGACTAGCGGGTCGGGTCCGTACTTC. V usage is TRBV9 and J usage is TRBJ2-4; 12 positions match TRBD2. Germline V lookup: CDR1 SGDLS, CDR2 YYNGEE. The CDR3 length is 14 residues. V lost 4 bases to trimming and J lost 15 bases; unmatched junction nucleotides: 11.

This clonotype was picked up many times. The rearrangement links TRBV7-9 to TRBJ2-5; D may be TRBD2 (5 bases). Germline values: CDR1 SEHNR, CDR2 FQNEAQ (reference sequence). The CDR3 sequence is 15 residues long. V lost 5 bases and J 7 bases, leaving 20 bases between the germline ends. CDR3 sequence (DNA): TGTGCCAGCAGCCCGGAGGCTAGCCGGCTTAGGACCCAGTACTTC. Its protein product is CASSPEASRLRTQYF.

In this sample, this clonotype turned up many times. The rearrangement links TRBV7-2 to TRBJ2-3, with 13 bases identical to TRBD2. The germline gives CDR1 SGHTA, CDR2 FQGNSA. Trimming cost V 4 bases and J 6 bases; bases outside gene matches: 7. The CDR3 runs to 16 residues. The CDR3 loop is CASSYTSGGARDTQYF. The CDR3 DNA is TGTGCCAGCAGCTATACTAGCGGGGGGGCCCGGGATACGCAGTATTTT.

This clonotype was seen a few times. The chain recombines TRBV29-1 with TRBJ1-2; D might be TRBD1 (6 bases). Germline V CDR1 and CDR2: SQVTM, ANQGSEA. The CDR3 runs to 15 residues. V lost 1 base, J lost 0 bases, and 12 bases lay in between. Written as DNA, the CDR3 is TGCAGCGTTGAAGGGGGGCCAGGGTCTAACTATGGCTACACCTTC. It codes for CSVEGGPGSNYGYTF.

This clonotype was found a few times. The rearrangement joins TRBV30 to TRBJ2-7, with 7 nucleotides matching TRBD1. This CDR3 contains 12 residues. Unmatched junction bases numbered 2, after V lost 2 bases and J lost 4 bases. Germline CDR1 GTSNPN, CDR2 SVGIG (reference sequence). The CDR3 DNA reads TGTGCCTGGAGTATGACAGGGTACGAGCAGTACTTC. Amino acids: CAWSMTGYEQYF.

This clonotype was found many times. This sequence joins TRBV7-2 and TRBJ1-1; 10 bases line up with TRBD1. Trimming cost V 5 bases and J 0 bases; bases outside gene matches: 6. Germline assignment: CDR1 SGHTA and CDR2 FQGNSA. The CDR3 loop spans 16 amino acids. The CDR3 nucleotides read TGTGCCAGCAGCCCCGGGACAGGGGCCATGAACACTGAAGCTTTCTTT. Amino acids: CASSPGTGAMNTEAFF. Full variable domain (remainder filled in from reference TRBV7-2 and TRBJ1-1): GAGVSQSPSNKVTEKGKDVELRCDPISGHTALYWYRQSLGQGLEFLIYFQGNSAPDKSGLPSDRFSAERTGGSVSTLTIQRTQQEDSAVYLCASSPGTGAMNTEAFFGQGTRLTVV.

This clonotype was observed at least ten times. The rearrangement uses TRBV7-4 and TRBJ2-5, with D hard to call. The V gene lost 7 bases and the J gene lost 5 bases, with 8 bases spanning the gap. The germline gives CDR1 SGHVT, CDR2 SQSDAQ. The CDR3 is 11 amino acids. CDR3 residues: CASTLGETQYF. The DNA for the CDR3 is TGTGCCAGCACCCTAGGGGAGACCCAGTACTTC.

This chain links TRBV7-1 with TRBJ2-7; D is undetermined. TRBV7-1 is flagged as an ORF with uncertain function. The ends were cut back, 1 base at V and 3 bases at J, with 4 bases in the middle. The CDR3 covers 12 residues. CDR3 loop: CASSSDIYEQYF. The CDR3 DNA is TGTGCCAGCAGCTCAGACATCTACGAGCAGTACTTC.

J is TRBJ2-3 and V is TRBV11-1, with D perhaps TRBD2 (6 bases). CDR1 and CDR2 (germline): SGHAT, FQDESV (reference sequence). The CDR3 has 17 residues. Deletions cut 4 bases from V and 0 bases from J, with 17 bases between. The CDR3 region has the DNA TGTGCCAGCAGCTCCTGGATCGGGGGTTCTAGCACAGATACGCAGTATTTT. Its protein product is CASSSWIGGSSTDTQYF. Full variable domain (rest looked up from reference TRBV11-1 and TRBJ2-3): EAEVAQSPRYKITEKSQAVAFWCDPISGHATLYWYRQILGQGPELLVQFQDESVVDDSQLPKDRFSAERLKGVDSTLKIQPAELGDSAMYLCASSSWIGGSSTDTQYFGPGTRLTVL.

Many counts were recorded for this clonotype. The chain couples TRBV7-2 to TRBJ2-5; D is perhaps TRBD1 (6 bases). Trimming removed 2 bases at V and 5 bases at J, with 9 bases between. The CDR3 has 13 residues. Germline values: CDR1 SGHTA, CDR2 FQGNSA. CDR3 residues: CASSLQGRETQYF. The DNA for the CDR3 is TGTGCCAGCAGCTTACAGGGGCGGGAGACCCAGTACTTC.

This clonotype was picked up a small number of times. This rearrangement joins TRBV6-2 or TRBV6-3 to TRBJ1-1; D not resolved. The CDR3 has 11 amino acids. CDR1 and CDR2 from the germline V gene are MNHEY and SVGEGT. Trimming shortened V by 6 bases and J by 12 bases, and 14 bases separated the two germline ends. CDR3 amino acids: CASRIERVTFF. The CDR3 DNA follows: TGTGCCAGCAGGATAGAACGGGTGACTTTCTTT.

This clonotype was detected ten times or more. The chain has TRBV7-2 and TRBJ2-5; D is unclear. The CDR3 loop spans 11 amino acids. Germline loops: CDR1 SGHTA, CDR2 FQGNSA. V was shortened by 5 bases and J by 5 bases, with 6 bases between the two germline ends. CDR3 amino acids: CASSQTETQYF. As DNA, the CDR3 is TGTGCCAGCAGCCAAACCGAGACCCAGTACTTC.